This TCR beta chain was observed in a study of T-cell reconstitution after alpha-beta-depleted transplantation in children. The table lists this clonotype with a few counts. This CDR3 has 14 residues. The V and J ends lost 7 bases and 2 bases respectively, with 14 bases between them. Preparation of the TCRbeta library used unique molecular identifiers. TCRdb passed the PCR reads through MiXCR, listing each CDR3 protein once. The sample records 450,000 to 600,000 distinct CDR3 sequences, about a sixth being singletons. The chain links TRBV12-3 or TRBV12-4 to TRBJ2-5; D gene uncertain. Sequencing was performed on PBMCs from the stem cell graft donor, taken from the stem cell graft. This sequence originates from a human donor who donated a stem cell graft to a child with acute lymphoblastic leukemia. The CDR3 DNA is TGTGCCAGCACCCCCTCGACCAAACAAGAGACCCAGTACTTC. It yields the protein CASTPSTKQETQYF.